This T cell receptor (beta chain) was captured by sequencing in a study of blood T cell repertoires in COVID-19. Germline V lookup: CDR1 GTSNPN, CDR2 SVGIG (reference sequence). With 0 bases removed from V and 1 base from J, the gap between germline ends came to 6 bases. The CDR3 length is 14 residues. Some clones are missing from TCRdb's copy, which holds only in-frame ones; the method was immunoSEQ multiplex PCR. There are 150,000 to 200,000 clones in the sample; around 73% occur only once, and around a sixth lies in the top ten. The sequence came from a woman aged 50 to 65 who had recovered from COVID-19. The sequenced material came from PBMCs or T cells enriched from blood (not recorded which). V and J are TRBV30 and TRBJ2-2, with D possibly TRBD2 on 5 matching bases. CDR3 in amino acids: CAWSVSGNTGELFF. The CDR3 DNA reads TGTGCCTGGAGTGTAAGCGGGAACACCGGGGAGCTGTTTTTT.